The 31 T cell receptor beta chains reported below all come from one sample, sequenced in a study of Ad26.COV2.S vaccination and SARS-CoV-2 variants. TCRdb keeps only in-frame clones here, not all; method: immunoSEQ multiplex PCR. The table shows about 87,000 clones, with under 90% occurring only once. The source was peripheral blood, collected after recovery from COVID-19. The receptors shown here come from a human donor who had recovered from COVID-19.

The chain uses TRBV28 and TRBJ1-5; 10 bases are shared with TRBD1. In germline, CDR1 is MDHEN, CDR2 SYDVKM. V was pared by 5 bases and J by 7 bases, with 5 bases of the junction left unmatched. This CDR3 is built from 14 residues. The CDR3 sequence: CASSIGTGEQPQHF. CDR3 nucleotide sequence: TGTGCCAGCAGTATCGGGACAGGGGAGCAGCCCCAGCATTTT. The whole variable domain, remainder taken from reference TRBV28 and TRBJ1-5, is DVKVTQSSRYLVKRTGEKVFLECVQDMDHENMFWYRQDPGLGLRLIYFSYDVKMKEKGDIPEGYSVSREKKERFSLILESASTNQTSMYLCASSIGTGEQPQHFGDGTRLSIL.

In DNA, the CDR3 is TGTGCCAGCAGCACGACCTATGGCTACACCTTC. Its translation is CASSTTYGYTF. The chain has TRBV12-3 or TRBV12-4 and TRBJ1-2; D remains ambiguous. V was clipped by 6 bases and J by 4 bases, with 6 bases between them. CDR3 length equals 11 residues.

The chain has TRBV19 and TRBJ1-1; perhaps TRBD1 as D (5 bases). Germline V gene data show CDR1 as LNHDA and CDR2 as SQIVND (reference sequence). Trimming pared 0 bases from V and 3 bases from J, leaving 11 bases between. The CDR3 has 15 residues. CDR3 nucleotides: TGTGCCAGTAGTATAGATCGGGACCGATACACTGAAGCTTTCTTT. Its protein product is CASSIDRDRYTEAFF.

The sample holds one count of this clone. The CDR3 DNA reads as TGTGCCAGCAGCTGGACCGGGGCCTACAATGAGCAGTTCTTC. The encoded protein is CASSWTGAYNEQFF. The V call is TRBV13, the J call TRBJ2-1, with D perhaps matching TRBD2 (5 bases). The CDR3 is 14 amino acids. Trimming cost V 4 bases and J 2 bases, with 9 bases left between them. Per germline, CDR1 PRHDT and CDR2 FYEKMQ (reference sequence).

This rearrangement joins TRBV20-1 to TRBJ2-1, with D hard to call. The CDR3 sequence is 16 residues long. Germline V gives CDR1 DFQATT, CDR2 SNEGSKA (reference sequence). The V and J ends lost 3 bases and 0 bases respectively, with 15 bases between them. The CDR3 DNA reads TGCAGTGCTAGTTTGGCCCCTCTAAGCTCCTACAATGAGCAGTTCTTC. Residues: CSASLAPLSSYNEQFF.

On this clone itself: The same CDR3 can be traced to other DNA sequences in this sample. The rearrangement links TRBV6-5 to TRBJ1-1, with D hard to call. CDR3 size: 15 residues. Trimming shortened V by 1 base and J by 3 bases, and 12 bases separated the two germline ends. Germline V lookup: CDR1 MNHEY, CDR2 SVGAGI. For the CDR3, the DNA is TGTGCCAGCAGTTACTTCCCAGGCGGGGACACTGAAGCTTTCTTT. Amino acids: CASSYFPGGDTEAFF.

The chain links TRBV14 to TRBJ2-3, with 7 bases fitting TRBD2. After removal of 5 bases from V and 0 bases from J, the junction contained 8 bases not matched to a gene. The length of the CDR3 is 16 residues. The germline V gene has CDR1 SGHDN and CDR2 FVKESK. The CDR3 loop reads CASSFRAGVSTDTQYF. The CDR3 DNA reads TGTGCCAGCAGCTTTCGTGCGGGGGTTAGCACAGATACGCAGTATTTT.

The V and J genes are TRBV5-5 and TRBJ2-7; D remains ambiguous. The length of the CDR3 is 11 residues. Germline CDR1 and CDR2: SGHKS and YYEKEE (reference sequence). V was trimmed by 5 bases and J by 2 bases, leaving 5 bases between them. CDR3 DNA sequence: TGTGCCAGCAGGGACGCCTACGAGCAGTACTTC. Protein product: CASRDAYEQYF.

The CDR3 DNA follows: TGTGCCAGCTCACCCTTACAGGGGCAGAATGAGCAGTTCTTC. This gives the protein CASSPLQGQNEQFF. V usage is TRBV18 and J usage is TRBJ2-1; 7 bases are a match to TRBD1. The V gene end was trimmed by 3 bases and the J gene end by 7 bases; junction bases not matched to a gene: 6. Looked up from germline, CDR1 is KGHSH and CDR2 is LQKENI. The CDR3 has 14 residues.

V and J are TRBV27 and TRBJ2-3, with 7 bases aligning to TRBD1. J was trimmed by 7 bases and V by 6 bases; bases with no gene match: 7. Germline values: CDR1 MNHEY, CDR2 SMNVEV (reference sequence). The CDR3 extends over 13 amino acids. The CDR3 reads CASSTGTVNTQYF. For the CDR3, the DNA is TGTGCCAGCAGCACCGGGACAGTGAATACGCAGTATTTT.

V is TRBV9 and J is TRBJ2-7; 8 bases align to TRBD2. V lost 4 bases and J lost 4; bases outside the gene matches: 7. CDR1 and CDR2 from the germline V gene are SGDLS and YYNGEE. The CDR3 runs to 14 residues. The CDR3 reads CASSPSGSWYEQYF. CDR3 in DNA: TGTGCCAGCAGCCCCAGCGGGAGTTGGTACGAGCAGTACTTC. The complete variable domain, with remaining parts taken from reference TRBV9 and TRBJ2-7, reads DSGVTQTPKHLITATGQRVTLRCSPRSGDLSVYWYQQSLDQGLQFLIQYYNGEERAKGNILERFSAQQFPDLHSELNLSSLELGDSALYFCASSPSGSWYEQYFGPGTRLTVT.

This chain connects TRBV28 to TRBJ1-2, with D perhaps matching TRBD1 (5 bases). The CDR3 loop spans 14 amino acids. Germline V CDR1 and CDR2: MDHEN, SYDVKM. Trimming took off 3 bases at V and 4 bases at J, with 12 bases between the two ends. The CDR3 reads CASSLMSGIYGYTF. The CDR3 DNA sequence: TGTGCCAGCAGTTTGATGTCAGGGATCTATGGCTACACCTTC.

This chain links TRBV7-9 with TRBJ2-1; D is unresolved. CDR1 is SEHNR and CDR2 is FQNEAQ in the germline V gene (reference sequence). The V end lost 1 base, the J end lost 7 bases, and 5 bases lay between the germline ends. The CDR3 covers 12 residues. This CDR3 reads CASSLVENEQFF. The CDR3 nucleotides read TGTGCCAGCAGCTTAGTCGAGAATGAGCAGTTCTTC.

V usage is TRBV7-9 and J usage is TRBJ2-6; 10 bases line up with TRBD2. The CDR3 sequence is 18 residues long. J gave up 1 base and V 2 bases, and 5 bases lay outside the gene matches. Germline lookup yields CDR1 SEHNR and CDR2 FQNEAQ (reference sequence). The CDR3 loop reads CASSLTLAGVSGANVLTF. The CDR3, as DNA: TGTGCCAGCAGCTTAACTCTAGCGGGAGTATCTGGGGCCAACGTCCTGACTTTC.

The rearrangement joins TRBV29-1 to TRBJ2-1; 7 positions match TRBD1. The germline V gene has CDR1 SQVTM and CDR2 ANQGSEA. The CDR3 is made up of 15 amino acids. V lost 5 bases and J lost 10; bases outside the gene matches: 17. Here the CDR3 DNA reads TGCAGCGTTTCCCCCGGGACAGCCCCGGAGGAGGAGCAGTTCTTC. Protein: CSVSPGTAPEEEQFF.

The chain joins TRBV28 to TRBJ1-1; D is unresolved. Germline-derived CDR1 and CDR2 are MDHEN and SYDVKM. This CDR3 has 11 residues. Trimming cost V 3 bases and J 7 bases, with 6 bases left between them. The CDR3: CASSFTFEAFF. CDR3 bases: TGTGCCAGCAGTTTCACATTTGAAGCTTTCTTT.

A few counts support this clone. The chain couples TRBV7-3 to TRBJ1-1, with unresolved D. The CDR3 contains 13 residues. CDR1 is SGHTA, CDR2 FQGTGA, per germline. V lost 1 base and J lost 2, with 5 bases in between. Here the CDR3 DNA reads TGTGCCAGCAGCTTAAACAGAAACACTGAAGCTTTCTTT. This gives the protein CASSLNRNTEAFF.

V usage is TRBV20-1 and J usage is TRBJ2-1, with a tentative D call TRBD1 (5 bases). Germline CDR1 and CDR2: DFQATT and SNEGSKA (reference sequence). There are 11 residues in the CDR3. V lost 3 bases and J 5 bases, leaving 5 bases between the germline ends. The CDR3 coding sequence is TGCAGTGCTAGCAGGGACAATGAGCAGTTCTTC. It yields the protein CSASRDNEQFF.

This clone was seen only a few times. This rearrangement joins TRBV5-1 to TRBJ2-2; TRBD2 agrees at 9 bases. Germline CDR1 reads SGHRS; CDR2 reads YFSETQ. CDR3 length: 16 residues. J lost 7 bases, V lost 3 bases, and 10 bases had no gene match. In nucleotides, the CDR3 is TGCGCCAGCAGCTCTAGGGCTAGCGGGACGGGCGGGGAGCTGTTTTTT. Protein: CASSSRASGTGGELFF.

The V gene is TRBV28, the J gene TRBJ1-4; D unclear. The CDR3 has 11 amino acids. In germline, CDR1 is MDHEN, CDR2 SYDVKM. V lost 4 bases and J 8 bases, leaving 5 bases between the germline ends. Here the CDR3 DNA reads TGTGCCAGCAGTTACAACGAAAAACTGTTTTTT. It is translated as CASSYNEKLFF.

The J gene is TRBJ2-1, the V gene TRBV7-3; 7 bases are a match to TRBD2. Germline values: CDR1 SGHTA, CDR2 FQGTGA. After removal of 0 bases from V and 9 bases from J, the junction contained 2 bases not matched to a gene. This CDR3 is 13 amino acids long. CDR3 sequence (DNA): TGTGCCAGCAGCTTAACCTCGGGAGGTGAGCAGTTCTTC. This sequence encodes CASSLTSGGEQFF.

CDR3 sequence: CASSLTYRDRDIAYEQYF. The CDR3, as DNA: TGCGCCAGCAGCTTGACCTATCGGGACAGGGATATTGCCTACGAGCAGTACTTC. This rearrangement joins TRBV5-1 to TRBJ2-7; TRBD1 matches 9 bases. Germline CDR1 SGHRS, CDR2 YFSETQ. The CDR3 totals 18 residues. V gave up 1 base and J gave up 2 bases; unmatched junction bases: 13.

For this clone: One end of the junction does not line up with germline, which may come from a read error. This sample also contains other DNA sequences that code for the same CDR3. This rearrangement joins TRBV19 to TRBJ1-5; no firm D call. Germline lookup yields CDR1 LNHDA and CDR2 SQIVND (reference sequence). CDR3 size: 16 residues. CDR3 region: CASSTSVGIGNQPQHF. The CDR3 nucleotides are TGCGCCAGTAGTACCTCCGTGGGGATTGGTAATCAGCCCCAGCATTTT.

This rearrangement joins TRBV24-1 to TRBJ2-1; 8 nucleotides align to TRBD2. CDR1 and CDR2 from the germline V gene are KGHDR and SFDVKD. This CDR3 has 17 residues. V was pared by 2 bases and J by 6 bases, with 11 bases of the junction left unmatched. CDR3 sequence: CATSDSKAGEGLNEQFF. The CDR3 region has the DNA TGTGCCACCAGTGATTCGAAAGCGGGAGAAGGTCTCAATGAGCAGTTCTTC.

V usage is TRBV6-2 or TRBV6-3 and J usage is TRBJ2-7, with 7 bases lining up with TRBD1. The germline V gene encodes CDR1 MNHEY and CDR2 SVGEGT. Trimming took 6 bases from V and 2 from J; bases not matched to a gene: 10. The CDR3 totals 15 residues. Here the CDR3 DNA reads TGTGCCAGCAGCTTAAACAGGGGATGGACCTACGAGCAGTACTTC. Translation gives CASSLNRGWTYEQYF.

This clone came up once. The rearrangement joins TRBV19 to TRBJ1-6, with D possibly being TRBD1 (5 bases). V lost 5 bases, J lost 6 bases, and 17 bases lay in between. This CDR3 has 16 residues. Germline loops: CDR1 LNHDA, CDR2 SQIVND (reference sequence). The CDR3 DNA reads TGTGCCAGTAGTGTCGCCGCGGGGCAGGCTAATTCACCCCTCCACTTT. The encoded protein is CASSVAAGQANSPLHF.

The rearrangement uses TRBV29-1 and TRBJ1-2; no firm D call. Per the germline V gene, CDR1 is SQVTM and CDR2 is ANQGSEA. Trimming pared 5 bases from V and 0 bases from J, leaving 7 bases between. There are 12 residues in the CDR3. The DNA for the CDR3 is TGCAGCGTTTCGACTGCTAACTATGGCTACACCTTC. It specifies CSVSTANYGYTF.

V gene TRBV18 combines with J gene TRBJ2-1, with 7 bases identical to TRBD2. There are 19 residues in the CDR3. The germline CDR1 and CDR2 sequences are KGHSH and LQKENI. With V trimmed by 2 bases and J by 0 bases, 13 bases remained unmatched. The CDR3 region is CASSPVIIAGVSSYNEQFF. CDR3 DNA: TGTGCCAGCTCACCAGTTATTATAGCGGGCGTTTCCTCCTACAATGAGCAGTTCTTC.

CDR3: CASAPGANNQPQHF. In DNA form, the CDR3 reads TGTGCCAGTGCCCCAGGGGCGAACAATCAGCCCCAGCATTTT. The chain links TRBV6-5 to TRBJ1-5, with D possibly being TRBD1 (6 bases). The CDR3 is 14 amino acids. V was shortened by 9 bases and J by 3 bases, with 15 bases between the two germline ends. Germline V gene lookup returns CDR1 MNHEY and CDR2 SVGAGI.

The V gene is TRBV5-4, the J gene TRBJ2-3; 11 positions agree with TRBD2. Germline V CDR1 and CDR2: SGHNT, YYREEE (reference sequence). V was clipped by 3 bases and J by 2 bases; unmatched bases: 5. This CDR3 region has 16 residues. CDR3 residues: CASSSGTSGTTDTQYF. CDR3 coding DNA: TGTGCCAGCAGCTCTGGGACTAGCGGAACCACAGATACGCAGTATTTT. Full variable domain (remainder filled in from reference TRBV5-4 and TRBJ2-3): ETGVTQSPTHLIKTRGQQVTLRCSSQSGHNTVSWYQQALGQGPQFIFQYYREEENGRGNFPPRFSGLQFPNYSSELNVNALELDDSALYLCASSSGTSGTTDTQYFGPGTRLTVL.

This clone was recorded a few times. The chain combines TRBV3-1 (or the pseudogene TRBV3-2) with TRBJ1-6; 8 bases align to TRBD1. CDR1 is LGHDT and CDR2 is YNNKEL in the germline V gene (reference sequence). The trim removed 6 bases at V and 7 bases at J, leaving 5 bases unmatched. CDR3 size: 14 residues. The CDR3 DNA is TGTGCCAGCAGACAACGACAGGGGAATTCACCCCTCCACTTT. Translation: CASRQRQGNSPLHF.